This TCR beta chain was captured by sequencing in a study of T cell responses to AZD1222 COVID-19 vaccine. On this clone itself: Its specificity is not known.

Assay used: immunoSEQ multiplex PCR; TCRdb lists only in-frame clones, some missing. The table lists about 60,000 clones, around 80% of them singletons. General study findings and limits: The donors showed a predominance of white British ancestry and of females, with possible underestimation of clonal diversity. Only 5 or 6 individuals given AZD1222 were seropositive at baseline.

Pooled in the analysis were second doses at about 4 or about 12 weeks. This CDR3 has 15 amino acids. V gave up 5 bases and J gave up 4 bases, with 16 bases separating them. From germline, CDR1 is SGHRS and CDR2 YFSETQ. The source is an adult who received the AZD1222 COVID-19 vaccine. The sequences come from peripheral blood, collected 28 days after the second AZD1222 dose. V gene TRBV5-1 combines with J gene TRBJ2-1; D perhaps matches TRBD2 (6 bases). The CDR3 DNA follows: TGCGCCAGCAGTCCGGGACTTAGGGGTTACAATGAGCAGTTCTTC. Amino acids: CASSPGLRGYNEQFF.